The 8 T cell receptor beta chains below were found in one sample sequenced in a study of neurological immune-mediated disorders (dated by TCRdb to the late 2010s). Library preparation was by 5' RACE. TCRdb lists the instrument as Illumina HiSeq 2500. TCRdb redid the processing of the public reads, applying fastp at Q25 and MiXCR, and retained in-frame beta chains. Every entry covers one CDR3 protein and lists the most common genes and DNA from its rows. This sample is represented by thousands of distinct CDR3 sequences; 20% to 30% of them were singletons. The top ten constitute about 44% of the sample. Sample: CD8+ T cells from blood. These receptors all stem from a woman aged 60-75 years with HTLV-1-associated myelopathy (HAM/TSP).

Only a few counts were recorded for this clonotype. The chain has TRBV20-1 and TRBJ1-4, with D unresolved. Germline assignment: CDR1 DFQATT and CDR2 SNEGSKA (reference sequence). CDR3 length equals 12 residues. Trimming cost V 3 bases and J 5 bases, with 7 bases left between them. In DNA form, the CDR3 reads TGCAGTGCTAGTCCAGAGAATGAAAAACTGTTTTTT. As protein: CSASPENEKLFF.

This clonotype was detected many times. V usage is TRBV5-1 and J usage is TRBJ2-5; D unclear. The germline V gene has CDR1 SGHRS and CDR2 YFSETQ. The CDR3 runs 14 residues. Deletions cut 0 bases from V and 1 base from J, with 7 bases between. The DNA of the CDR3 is TGCGCCAGCAGCTTGGAAGGCTCCCAAGAGACCCAGTACTTC. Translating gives CASSLEGSQETQYF.

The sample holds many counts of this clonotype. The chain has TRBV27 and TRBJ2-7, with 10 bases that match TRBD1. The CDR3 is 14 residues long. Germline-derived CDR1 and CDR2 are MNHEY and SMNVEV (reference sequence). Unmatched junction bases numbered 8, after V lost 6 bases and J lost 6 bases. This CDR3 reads CASSLGTGAVEQYF. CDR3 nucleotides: TGTGCCAGCAGCTTGGGGACAGGGGCAGTCGAGCAGTACTTC.

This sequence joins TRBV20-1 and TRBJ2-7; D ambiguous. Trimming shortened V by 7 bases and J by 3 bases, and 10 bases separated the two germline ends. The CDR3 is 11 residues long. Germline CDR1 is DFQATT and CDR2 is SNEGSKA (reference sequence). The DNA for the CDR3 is TGCAGTGTTGCAAGAGACTACGAGCAGTACTTC. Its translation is CSVARDYEQYF.

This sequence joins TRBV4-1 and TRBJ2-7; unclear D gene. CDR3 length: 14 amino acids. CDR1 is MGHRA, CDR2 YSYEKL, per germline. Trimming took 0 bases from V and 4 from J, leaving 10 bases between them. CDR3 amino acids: CASSQDLPDYEQYF. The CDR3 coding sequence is TGCGCCAGCAGCCAAGATCTGCCGGATTACGAGCAGTACTTC.

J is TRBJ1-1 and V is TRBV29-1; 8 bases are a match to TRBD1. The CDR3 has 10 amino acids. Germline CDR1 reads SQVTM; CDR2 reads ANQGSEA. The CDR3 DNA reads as TGCGCCACAGGGGGCACTGAAGCTTTCTTT. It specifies CATGGTEAFF.

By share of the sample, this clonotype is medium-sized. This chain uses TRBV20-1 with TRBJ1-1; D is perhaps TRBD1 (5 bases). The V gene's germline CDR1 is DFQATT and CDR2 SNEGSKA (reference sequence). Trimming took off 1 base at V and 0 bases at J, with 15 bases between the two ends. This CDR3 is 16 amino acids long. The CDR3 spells CSARGPGRRMNTEAFF. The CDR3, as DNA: TGCAGTGCTAGAGGTCCGGGACGAAGGATGAACACTGAAGCTTTCTTT.

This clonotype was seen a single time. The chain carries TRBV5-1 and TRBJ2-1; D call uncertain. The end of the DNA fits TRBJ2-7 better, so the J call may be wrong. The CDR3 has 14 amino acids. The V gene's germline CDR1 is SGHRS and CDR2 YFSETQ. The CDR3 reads CASSFNSYSYEQYF. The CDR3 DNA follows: TGCGCCAGCAGCTTTAACAGCTACTCCTACGAGCAGTACTTC.